This is a list of T cell receptor beta chains from one sample in a study of T cells after yellow fever vaccination. TCRdb reprocessed the 5' RACE reads with MiXCR, giving one entry per CDR3 protein. The sample yields 400,000 to 650,000 distinct CDR3 sequences, 20% to 25% seen once. Here the sequenced sample was PBMCs, taken less than 25 days after the first yellow fever vaccination. The receptors stem from a man aged 18 to 35 who received the YFV17D yellow fever vaccine. CDR3s include the opening cysteine and the closing phenylalanine or tryptophan. The D gene is left open where the match is weak. The size field is filled for only some rows; it gives once, few, many or a size class.

clone_size	v_call	d_call	j_call	cdr3_aa	cdr3_nt
NA	TRBV6-5	TRBD1	TRBJ1-2	CASSYPGQVLNYGYTF	TGTGCCAGCAGTTACCCCGGACAGGTCCTGAACTATGGCTACACCTTC
few	TRBV6-1	NA	TRBJ2-5	CASHTEGARETQYF	TGTGCCAGCCACACGGAGGGGGCACGGGAGACCCAGTACTTC
many	TRBV6-1	TRBD1	TRBJ2-2	CASSLGTGTGELFF	TGTGCCAGCAGTCTAGGGACAGGGACCGGGGAGCTGTTTTTT
many	TRBV5-1	NA	TRBJ2-3	CASSERAERTDTQYF	TGCGCCAGCAGCGAGAGGGCTGAACGCACAGATACGCAGTATTTT
NA	TRBV12-3/TRBV12-4	NA	TRBJ1-1	CASSLAGRGDTEAFF	TGTGCCAGCAGTTTAGCCGGCCGGGGTGACACTGAAGCTTTCTTT
few	TRBV6-1	NA	TRBJ1-2	CASRTSLYGYTF	TGTGCCAGCAGGACTTCGCTGTATGGCTACACCTTC
NA	TRBV15	TRBD2	TRBJ2-2	CATSNWEGRAGELFF	TGTGCCACCAGCAATTGGGAGGGAAGGGCCGGGGAGCTGTTTTTT
few	TRBV10-3	TRBD1	TRBJ2-7	CAISAGTGGENEQYF	TGTGCCATCAGCGCCGGGACAGGGGGCGAAAACGAGCAGTACTTC
few	TRBV2	NA	TRBJ2-2	CASSEAHGGGTGELFF	TGTGCCAGCAGTGAAGCGCACGGGGGAGGCACCGGGGAGCTGTTTTTT
NA	TRBV4-1	TRBD1	TRBJ2-5	CASSQLTGPETQYF	TGCGCCAGCAGCCAACTGACAGGGCCGGAGACCCAGTACTTC
NA	TRBV10-3	TRBD1	TRBJ1-1	CATRQGLIMNTEAFF	TGTGCCACCAGACAGGGATTAATCATGAACACTGAAGCTTTCTTT
NA	TRBV6-1	NA	TRBJ1-1	CASSENILGLMAFF	TGTGCCAGCAGTGAAAACATATTGGGTTTGATGGCTTTCTTT
many	TRBV5-4	NA	TRBJ2-3	CASGLAEQSTDTQYF	TGTGCCAGCGGACTGGCGGAGCAGAGCACAGATACGCAGTATTTT
few	TRBV3-1	NA	TRBJ2-7	CASSHARVSYEQYF	TGTGCCAGCAGCCATGCCCGGGTCTCCTACGAGCAGTACTTC
NA	TRBV20-1	NA	TRBJ2-2	CSAREGGGGELFF	TGCAGTGCTAGAGAGGGTGGGGGCGGGGAGCTGTTTTTT
few	TRBV7-9	NA	TRBJ1-1	CASSLSRALNTEAFF	TGTGCCAGCAGCTTATCGCGGGCGCTGAACACTGAAGCTTTCTTT
NA	TRBV6-5	NA	TRBJ2-5	CASSYRVYQETQYF	TGTGCCAGCAGTTACCGCGTGTACCAAGAGACCCAGTACTTC
few	TRBV19	NA	TRBJ1-1	CASSKTAGTEAFF	TGTGCCAGTAGTAAGACAGCGGGCACTGAAGCTTTCTTT
NA	TRBV7-8	NA	TRBJ1-1	CASSLWGRAANTEAFF	TGTGCCAGCAGCTTATGGGGGCGGGCGGCGAACACTGAAGCTTTCTTT
many	TRBV7-9	NA	TRBJ2-1	CASSLVPSSYNEQFF	TGTGCCAGCAGCTTAGTACCGAGCTCCTACAATGAGCAGTTCTTC
NA	TRBV10-3	NA	TRBJ2-3	CAVEGGGPLDTQYF	TGTGCCGTCGAGGGGGGGGGCCCTTTAGATACGCAGTATTTT
many	TRBV5-6	NA	TRBJ2-3	CASSLRGVFTDTQYF	TGTGCCAGCAGCTTAAGAGGGGTTTTCACAGATACGCAGTATTTT
NA	TRBV27	NA	TRBJ2-6	CASSPFQSSVLTF	TGTGCCAGCAGTCCCTTCCAGAGCTCAGTCCTGACTTTC
NA	TRBV12-3/TRBV12-4	NA	TRBJ2-5	CASSRRPFSGQTQYF	TGTGCCAGCAGCCGACGCCCATTTTCGGGGCAGACCCAGTACTTC
many	TRBV15	NA	TRBJ1-2	CATSRDLTGWSGYTF	TGTGCCACCAGCAGAGATTTAACAGGATGGAGTGGCTACACCTTC
few	TRBV11-2	TRBD1	TRBJ2-1	CASSGWTGPGNEQFF	TGTGCCAGCAGCGGGTGGACAGGGCCCGGTAATGAGCAGTTCTTC
NA	TRBV5-5	NA	TRBJ2-7	CASSSFWNEQYF	TGTGCCAGCAGCTCGTTCTGGAACGAGCAGTACTTC
few	TRBV28	TRBD2	TRBJ2-2	CATALAGGGTGELFF	TGTGCCACCGCCCTAGCGGGGGGGGGCACCGGGGAGCTGTTTTTT
few	TRBV5-1	NA	TRBJ2-1	CASSLEGRPYNEQFF	TGCGCCAGCAGCTTGGAGGGGAGACCCTACAATGAGCAGTTCTTC
few	TRBV12-3/TRBV12-4	NA	TRBJ2-7	CASSFGTPYEQYF	TGTGCCAGCAGTTTCGGGACGCCCTACGAGCAGTACTTC
NA	TRBV29-1	TRBD1	TRBJ2-7	CSVDTDRAEQYF	TGCAGCGTTGACACGGACAGGGCCGAGCAGTACTTC
few	TRBV20-1	NA	TRBJ2-3	CSASGFGAEADTQYF	TGCAGTGCTAGTGGGTTCGGGGCGGAGGCAGATACGCAGTATTTT
NA	TRBV20-1	TRBD2	TRBJ2-1	CSARRSLLRGGESYNEQFF	TGCAGTGCTAGAAGGTCCCTTTTGCGGGGGGGCGAGTCCTACAATGAGCAGTTCTTC
NA	TRBV6-2/TRBV6-3	NA	TRBJ1-2	CASSYLTGNYGYTF	TGTGCCAGCAGCTACCTAACAGGAAACTATGGCTACACCTTC
NA	TRBV7-8	TRBD2	TRBJ2-1	CASSPLAGGLFNEQFF	TGTGCCAGCAGCCCCCTAGCGGGGGGGCTGTTCAATGAGCAGTTCTTC
few	TRBV6-1	TRBD2	TRBJ2-3	CASRRAGEDSDTQYF	TGTGCCAGCAGACGAGCGGGGGAGGACTCAGATACGCAGTATTTT
NA	TRBV5-5	NA	TRBJ2-1	CASTRGGVEQFF	TGTGCCAGCACTAGAGGGGGAGTTGAGCAGTTCTTC
few	TRBV9	NA	TRBJ2-1	CASSASGSYYNEQFF	TGTGCCAGCAGCGCCTCCGGGTCTTACTACAATGAGCAGTTCTTC
few	TRBV4-3	NA	TRBJ2-1	CASSPSRLVYNEQFF	TGCGCCAGCAGCCCCAGCAGACTGGTCTACAATGAGCAGTTCTTC
few	TRBV9	NA	TRBJ2-3	CASSDHRGADRPDTQYF	TGTGCCAGCAGCGACCATAGAGGGGCCGACCGGCCAGATACGCAGTATTTT
few	TRBV5-1	NA	TRBJ1-2	CASSWDLSGYTF	TGCGCCAGCAGCTGGGACTTGAGTGGCTACACCTTC
few	TRBV7-2	TRBD2	TRBJ2-7	CASRGGGEQYF	TGTGCCAGCCGGGGGGGCGGCGAGCAGTACTTC
few	TRBV2	NA	TRBJ1-3	CASLGPYADTIYF	TGTGCCAGCCTGGGACCTTATGCTGACACCATATATTTT
NA	TRBV5-1	NA	TRBJ1-4	CASIPGRTNEKLFF	TGCGCCAGCATCCCCGGGAGGACTAATGAAAAACTGTTTTTT
few	TRBV5-1	NA	TRBJ2-2	CASRPLEGVNTGELFF	TGCGCCAGCAGACCTCTGGAGGGGGTGAACACCGGGGAGCTGTTTTTT
few	TRBV20-1	NA	TRBJ2-2	CSARAGTNTGELFF	TGCAGTGCTAGAGCCGGGACGAACACCGGGGAGCTGTTTTTT
NA	TRBV10-3	NA	TRBJ1-5	CAISEYTGSQPQHF	TGTGCCATCAGTGAGTACACAGGGTCTCAGCCCCAGCATTTT
few	TRBV6-5	TRBD1	TRBJ1-2	CASSYSGQGATTYGYTF	TGTGCCAGCAGTTACTCGGGACAGGGGGCGACTACCTATGGCTACACCTTC
NA	TRBV11-2	TRBD2	TRBJ2-5	CASSPLLSRLAGGLEETLYF	TGTGCCAGCAGCCCCCTACTTTCACGACTAGCGGGGGGCCTCGAGGAGACCCTGTACTTC
many	TRBV11-2	NA	TRBJ2-7	CASSRAPYEQYF	TGTGCCAGCAGCAGGGCTCCCTACGAGCAGTACTTC
NA	TRBV20-1	NA	TRBJ2-3	CSGSRESQYF	TGCAGTGGTTCGCGAGAGTCGCAGTATTTT
many	TRBV5-1	TRBD2	TRBJ2-1	CATMPSSRGGEQFF	TGCGCCACCATGCCAAGCTCGCGGGGGGGTGAGCAGTTCTTC
NA	TRBV7-9	NA	TRBJ2-1	CASSPDRRLGEQFF	TGTGCCAGCAGCCCAGACAGGAGGTTGGGTGAGCAGTTCTTC